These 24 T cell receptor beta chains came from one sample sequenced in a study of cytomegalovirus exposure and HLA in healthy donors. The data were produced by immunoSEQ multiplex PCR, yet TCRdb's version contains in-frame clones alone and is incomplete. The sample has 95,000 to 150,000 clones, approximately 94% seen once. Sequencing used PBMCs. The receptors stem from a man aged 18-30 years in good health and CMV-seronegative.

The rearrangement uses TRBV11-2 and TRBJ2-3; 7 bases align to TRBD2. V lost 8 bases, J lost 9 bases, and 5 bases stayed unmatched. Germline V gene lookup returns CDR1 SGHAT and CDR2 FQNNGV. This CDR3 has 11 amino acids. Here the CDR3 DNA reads TGTGCCAGCGCGACGGGAGGAACGCAGTATTTT. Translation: CASATGGTQYF.

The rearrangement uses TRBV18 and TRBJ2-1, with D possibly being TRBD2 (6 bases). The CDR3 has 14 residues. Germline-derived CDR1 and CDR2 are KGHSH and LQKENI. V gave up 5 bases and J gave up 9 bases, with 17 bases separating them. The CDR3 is CASSSLTRRGEQFF. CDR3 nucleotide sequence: TGTGCCAGCTCATCCTTGACTAGAAGGGGTGAGCAGTTCTTC.

The CDR3 spells CATSRDLGGGRSYEQFF. In DNA form, the CDR3 reads TGTGCCACCAGCAGAGATCTTGGGGGAGGGCGTAGCTATGAGCAGTTCTTC. The chain has TRBV15 and TRBJ2-1; 7 positions match TRBD2. Per germline, CDR1 LNHNV and CDR2 YYDKDF (reference sequence). V lost 0 bases and J lost 8; bases outside the gene matches: 13. The CDR3 is made up of 17 amino acids.

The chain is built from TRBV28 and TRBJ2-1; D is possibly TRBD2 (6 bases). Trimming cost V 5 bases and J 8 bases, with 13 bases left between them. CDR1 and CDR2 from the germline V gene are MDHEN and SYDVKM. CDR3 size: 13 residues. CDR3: CASSLGGRDEQFF. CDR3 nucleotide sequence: TGTGCCAGCAGTCTCGGGGGAAGGGATGAGCAGTTCTTC.

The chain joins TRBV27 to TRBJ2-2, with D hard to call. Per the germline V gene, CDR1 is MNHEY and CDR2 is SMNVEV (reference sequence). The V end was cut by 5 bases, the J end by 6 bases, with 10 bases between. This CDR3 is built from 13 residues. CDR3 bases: TGTGCCAGCAGTCCCTCGAGCGCCGGGGAGCTGTTTTTT. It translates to CASSPSSAGELFF.

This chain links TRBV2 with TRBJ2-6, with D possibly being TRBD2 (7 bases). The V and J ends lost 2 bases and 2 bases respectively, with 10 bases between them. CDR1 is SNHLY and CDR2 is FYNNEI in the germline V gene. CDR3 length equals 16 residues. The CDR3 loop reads CASSERGAAGANVLTF. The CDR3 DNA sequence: TGTGCCAGCAGTGAACGGGGGGCAGCTGGGGCCAACGTCCTGACTTTC.

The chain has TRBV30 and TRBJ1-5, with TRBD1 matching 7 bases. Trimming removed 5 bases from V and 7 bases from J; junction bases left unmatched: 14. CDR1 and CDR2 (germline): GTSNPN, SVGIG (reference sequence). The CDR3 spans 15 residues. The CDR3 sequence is CAWRVRDRFLQPQHF. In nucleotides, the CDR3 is TGTGCCTGGCGGGTCCGGGACAGATTCCTACAGCCCCAGCATTTT. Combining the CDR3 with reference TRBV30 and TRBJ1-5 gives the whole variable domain SQTIHQWPATLVQPVGSPLSLECTVEGTSNPNLYWYRQAAGRGLQLLFYSVGIGQISSEVPQNLSASRPQDRQFILSSKKLLLSDSGFYLCAWRVRDRFLQPQHFGDGTRLSIL.

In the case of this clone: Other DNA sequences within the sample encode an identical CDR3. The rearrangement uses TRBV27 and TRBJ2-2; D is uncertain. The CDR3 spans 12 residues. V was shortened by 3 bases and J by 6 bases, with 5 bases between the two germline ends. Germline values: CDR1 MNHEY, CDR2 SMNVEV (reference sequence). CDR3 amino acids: CASSFPSGELFF. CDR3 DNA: TGTGCCAGCAGTTTCCCGTCCGGGGAGCTGTTTTTT.

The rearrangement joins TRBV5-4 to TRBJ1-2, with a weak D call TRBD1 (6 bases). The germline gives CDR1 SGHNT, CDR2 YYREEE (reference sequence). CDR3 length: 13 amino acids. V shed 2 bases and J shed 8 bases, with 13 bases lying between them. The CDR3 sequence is CASSFNRASGYTF. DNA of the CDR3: TGTGCCAGCAGCTTCAACAGGGCTAGCGGCTACACCTTC.

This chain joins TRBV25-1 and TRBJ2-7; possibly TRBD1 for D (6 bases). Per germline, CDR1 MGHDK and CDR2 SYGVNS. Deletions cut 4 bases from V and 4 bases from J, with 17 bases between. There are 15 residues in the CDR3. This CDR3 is CASSGGGHQGYEQYF. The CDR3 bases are TGTGCCAGCAGTGGAGGGGGACACCAGGGGTACGAGCAGTACTTC.

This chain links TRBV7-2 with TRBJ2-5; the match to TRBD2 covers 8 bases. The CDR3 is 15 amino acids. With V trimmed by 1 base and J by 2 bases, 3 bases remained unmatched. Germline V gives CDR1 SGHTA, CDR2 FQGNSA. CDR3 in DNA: TGTGCCAGCAGCTTAGGGGCTAGCGGGCAAGAGACCCAGTACTTC. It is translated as CASSLGASGQETQYF.

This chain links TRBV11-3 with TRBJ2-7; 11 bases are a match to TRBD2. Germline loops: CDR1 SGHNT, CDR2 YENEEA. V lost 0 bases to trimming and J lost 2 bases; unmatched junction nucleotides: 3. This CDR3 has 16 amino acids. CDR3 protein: CASSLDLLAGAYEQYF. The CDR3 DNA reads TGTGCCAGCAGCTTAGATCTACTAGCGGGAGCCTACGAGCAGTACTTC.

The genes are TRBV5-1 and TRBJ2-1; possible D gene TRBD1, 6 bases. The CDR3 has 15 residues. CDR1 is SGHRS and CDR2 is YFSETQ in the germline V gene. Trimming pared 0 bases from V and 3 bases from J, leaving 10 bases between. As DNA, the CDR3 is TGCGCCAGCAGCTTGGGACAGGTCATCTACAATGAGCAGTTCTTC. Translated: CASSLGQVIYNEQFF.

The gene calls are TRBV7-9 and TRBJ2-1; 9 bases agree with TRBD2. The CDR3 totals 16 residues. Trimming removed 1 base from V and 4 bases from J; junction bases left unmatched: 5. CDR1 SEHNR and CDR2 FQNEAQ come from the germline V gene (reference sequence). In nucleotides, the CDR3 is TGTGCCAGCAGCTTAGAATGGGGACTAGCTTACAATGAGCAGTTCTTC. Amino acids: CASSLEWGLAYNEQFF.

The CDR3, as DNA: TGCGCCAGCAGCCTCTACGTTGACATGAACACTGAAGCTTTCTTT. This gives the protein CASSLYVDMNTEAFF. The chain joins TRBV5-1 to TRBJ1-1; D unresolved. V lost 4 bases and J 0 bases, leaving 13 bases between the germline ends. CDR1 SGHRS and CDR2 YFSETQ come from the germline V gene. This CDR3 is 15 amino acids long. The whole variable domain, remainder taken from reference TRBV5-1 and TRBJ1-1, is KAGVTQTPRYLIKTRGQQVTLSCSPISGHRSVSWYQQTPGQGLQFLFEYFSETQRNKGNFPGRFSGRQFSNSRSEMNVSTLELGDSALYLCASSLYVDMNTEAFFGQGTRLTVV.

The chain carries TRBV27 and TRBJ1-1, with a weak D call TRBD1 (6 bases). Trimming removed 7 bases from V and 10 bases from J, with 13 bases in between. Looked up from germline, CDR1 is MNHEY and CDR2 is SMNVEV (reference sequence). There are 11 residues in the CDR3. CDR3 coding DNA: TGTGCCAGCAAAAACAGGGAGGGAGCTTTCTTT. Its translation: CASKNREGAFF.

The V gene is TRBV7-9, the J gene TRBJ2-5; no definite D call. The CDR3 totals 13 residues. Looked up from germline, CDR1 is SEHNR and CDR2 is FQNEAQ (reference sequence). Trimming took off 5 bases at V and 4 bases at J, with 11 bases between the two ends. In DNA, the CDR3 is TGTGCCAGCAGCCCTTCCCTCCTAGAGACCCAGTACTTC. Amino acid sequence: CASSPSLLETQYF.

In nucleotides, the CDR3 is TGTGCCAGCTCACCTCGTCTAGGGGCTAACACTGAAGCTTTCTTT. Translating it yields CASSPRLGANTEAFF. The J gene is TRBJ1-1, the V gene TRBV18, with D perhaps TRBD1 (5 bases). Germline V CDR1 and CDR2: KGHSH, LQKENI. The CDR3 is 15 amino acids. V lost 3 bases and J lost 2, with 13 bases in between.

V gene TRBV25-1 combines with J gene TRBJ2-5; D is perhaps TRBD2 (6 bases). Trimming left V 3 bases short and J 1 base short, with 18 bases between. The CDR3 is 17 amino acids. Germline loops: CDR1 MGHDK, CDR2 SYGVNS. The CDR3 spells CASSDRLATGFQETQYF. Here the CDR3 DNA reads TGTGCCAGCAGTGATCGCCTAGCGACCGGATTCCAAGAGACCCAGTACTTC.

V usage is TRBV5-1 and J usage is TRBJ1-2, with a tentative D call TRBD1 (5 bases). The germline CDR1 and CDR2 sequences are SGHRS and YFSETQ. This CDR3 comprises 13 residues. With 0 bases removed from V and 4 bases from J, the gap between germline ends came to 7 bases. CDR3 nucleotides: TGCGCCAGCAGCTTGGGACAGACCTATGGCTACACCTTC. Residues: CASSLGQTYGYTF.

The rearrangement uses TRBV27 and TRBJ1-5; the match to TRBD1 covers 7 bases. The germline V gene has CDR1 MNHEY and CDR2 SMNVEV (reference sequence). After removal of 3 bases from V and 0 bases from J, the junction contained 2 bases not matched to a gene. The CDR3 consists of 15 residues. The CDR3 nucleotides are TGTGCCAGCAGTTTGGGACAGCATAGCAATCAGCCCCAGCATTTT. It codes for CASSLGQHSNQPQHF.

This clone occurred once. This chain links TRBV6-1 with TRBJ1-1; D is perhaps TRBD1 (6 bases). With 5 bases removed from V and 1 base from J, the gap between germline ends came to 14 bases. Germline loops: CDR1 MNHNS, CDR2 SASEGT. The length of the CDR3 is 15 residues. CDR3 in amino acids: CASSPQGTGNTEAFF. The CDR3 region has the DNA TGTGCCAGCAGTCCCCAGGGGACGGGGAACACTGAAGCTTTCTTT.

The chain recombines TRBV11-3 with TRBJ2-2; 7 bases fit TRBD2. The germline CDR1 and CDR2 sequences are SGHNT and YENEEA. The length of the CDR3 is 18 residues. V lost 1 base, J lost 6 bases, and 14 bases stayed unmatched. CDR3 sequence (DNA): TGTGCCAGCAGCTTAGGGGTCTGGGGCGGGAGAGACTCCGGGGAGCTGTTTTTT. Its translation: CASSLGVWGGRDSGELFF.

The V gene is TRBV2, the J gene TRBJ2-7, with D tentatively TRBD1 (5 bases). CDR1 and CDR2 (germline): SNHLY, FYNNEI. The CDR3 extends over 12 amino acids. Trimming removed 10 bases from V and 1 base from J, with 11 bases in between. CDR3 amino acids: CATMDTSYEQYF. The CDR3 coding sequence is TGTGCCACCATGGACACGTCCTACGAGCAGTACTTC.